The following is a T cell receptor (beta chain) sequence with its context. The read gets to within 3 residues of the CDR3 end, and the germline J gene fills in the rest. The data derive from a study of T cells in women clearing cervical HPV infection. Measured with immunoSEQ multiplex PCR; TCRdb has only the in-frame clones, and not every one. The sample table sets out nearly 20,000 clones. The CDR3 extends over 15 amino acids. V lost 4 bases and J 3 bases, leaving 14 bases between the germline ends. Germline V gene sequence: CDR1 SGHKS, CDR2 YYEKEE (reference sequence). The source is a woman aged 18 to 75 with a cervical HPV16 infection that either progressed to CIN3+ or cleared (not recorded which). The specimen was blood buffy coat. The chain combines TRBV5-5 with TRBJ1-5, with D tentatively TRBD1 (5 bases). The CDR3 region is CASSVRGLDNQPQHF. CDR3 bases read: TGTGCCAGCAGCGTCCGGGGACTAGACAATCAGCCC. Filled out from reference TRBV5-5 and TRBJ1-5, the complete variable domain reads DAGVTQSPTHLIKTRGQQVTLRCSPISGHKSVSWYQQVLGQGPQFIFQYYEKEERGRGNFPDRFSARQFPNYSSELNVNALLLGDSALYLCASSVRGLDNQPQHFGDGTRLSIL.